One sample yielded the 23 T cell receptor beta chains listed below, sequenced in a study of T-cell reconstitution after alpha-beta-depleted transplantation in children. Preparation of the TCRbeta library involved a method that used unique molecular identifiers. TCRdb fed the PCR reads into MiXCR, producing one record per CDR3 protein. The profile shows 400,000 to 450,000 distinct CDR3 sequences, 43% of them singletons. The source material was PBMCs, sampled before TCRalphabeta/CD19-depleted stem cell transplant. Source of these receptors: a girl aged 2 to 10 with aplastic anemia, due to receive a stem cell transplant.

The V call is TRBV27, the J call TRBJ2-5; D is perhaps TRBD1 (5 bases). Germline assignment: CDR1 MNHEY and CDR2 SMNVEV (reference sequence). Trimming shortened V by 4 bases and J by 9 bases, and 24 bases separated the two germline ends. This CDR3 is built from 16 residues. The CDR3 DNA sequence: TGTGCCAGCAGTTCCCGCTCCGACAGAGCCCAAGGGGCCCAGTACTTC. Residues: CASSSRSDRAQGAQYF.

The V call is TRBV5-1, the J call TRBJ1-1, with D perhaps matching TRBD1 (5 bases). The V and J ends lost 0 bases and 0 bases respectively, with 9 bases between them. The germline CDR1 and CDR2 sequences are SGHRS and YFSETQ. This CDR3 has 15 amino acids. The CDR3 bases are TGCGCCAGCAGCTTGGCCGGGGCTATGAACACTGAAGCTTTCTTT. Translated, it gives CASSLAGAMNTEAFF.

The chain has TRBV3-1 and TRBJ2-7; D remains unclear. The CDR3 extends over 14 amino acids. Germline V gene sequence: CDR1 LGHDT, CDR2 YNNKEL (reference sequence). The V gene lost 7 bases and the J gene lost 2 bases, with 15 bases spanning the gap. Here the CDR3 DNA reads TGTGCCAGCACCCGAGGCGAGGACGCCTACGAGCAGTACTTC. Translating gives CASTRGEDAYEQYF.

The V call is TRBV5-1, the J call TRBJ1-1; tentative D call: TRBD1 (6 bases). Per germline, CDR1 SGHRS and CDR2 YFSETQ. With 4 bases removed from V and 3 bases from J, the gap between germline ends came to 13 bases. The CDR3 is 14 residues long. In DNA form, the CDR3 reads TGCGCCAGCAGCATGGACAGAGGGGACACTGAAGCTTTCTTT. The encoded protein is CASSMDRGDTEAFF. The full variable domain, completed using reference TRBV5-1 and TRBJ1-1, is KAGVTQTPRYLIKTRGQQVTLSCSPISGHRSVSWYQQTPGQGLQFLFEYFSETQRNKGNFPGRFSGRQFSNSRSEMNVSTLELGDSALYLCASSMDRGDTEAFFGQGTRLTVV.

This rearrangement joins TRBV7-2 to TRBJ2-5; 7 positions agree with TRBD1. Germline values: CDR1 SGHTA, CDR2 FQGNSA. V shed 5 bases and J 5 bases; nucleotides not matched to a gene: 8. This CDR3 is built from 14 residues. The CDR3 region is CASSPRDRRETQYF. The CDR3 DNA is TGTGCCAGCAGCCCTCGGGACAGAAGGGAGACCCAGTACTTC.

There are many counts of this clonotype. The chain has TRBV7-2 and TRBJ1-3; D gene uncertain. This CDR3 contains 12 residues. The ends were cut back, 4 bases at V and 4 bases at J, with 5 bases in the middle. Germline CDR1 and CDR2: SGHTA and FQGNSA. CDR3 amino acids: CASSSRGNTIYF. The CDR3 DNA follows: TGTGCCAGCAGCTCCAGGGGAAACACCATATATTTT.

The chain recombines TRBV12-3 or TRBV12-4 with TRBJ2-7; possible D gene TRBD2, 6 bases. V was shortened by 6 bases and J by 1 base, with 10 bases between the two germline ends. The CDR3 is 13 residues long. In DNA, the CDR3 is TGTGCCAGCAGCCCGGACTATTCCTACGAGCAGTACTTC. The encoded protein is CASSPDYSYEQYF.

This clonotype was seen a few times. A read error may account for a junction end that differs from germline. This chain connects TRBV3-1 to TRBJ2-7, with D perhaps TRBD1 (6 bases). CDR1 and CDR2 (germline): LGHDT, YNNKEL (reference sequence). The CDR3 contains 12 residues. The CDR3 loop reads CASSQEGRTAFF. The CDR3 coding sequence is TGTGCCAGCAGCCAAGAAGGAAGGACAGCCTTCTTC.

The chain recombines TRBV27 with TRBJ1-1; D gene ambiguous. The germline V and J ends were trimmed by 4 bases and 2 bases, with 17 bases remaining between them. The CDR3 contains 16 residues. Germline V gene data show CDR1 as MNHEY and CDR2 as SMNVEV (reference sequence). The CDR3 spells CASSSGPKRLNTEAFF. The CDR3 DNA is TGTGCCAGCAGTTCCGGGCCAAAAAGGTTAAACACTGAAGCTTTCTTT.

This clonotype was seen more than once but under ten times. V usage is TRBV7-6 and J usage is TRBJ2-3, with 16 bases fitting TRBD2. Germline assignment: CDR1 SGHVS and CDR2 FNYEAQ. V dropped 1 base and J dropped 5; count of bases not matched to a gene: 12. This CDR3 contains 20 residues. As DNA, the CDR3 is TGTGCCAGCAGCTTAGAGAGGGGACTAGCGGGAGGGCCAGTAAAAGATACGCAGTATTTT. This codes for CASSLERGLAGGPVKDTQYF.

There are a few counts of this clonotype. This chain links TRBV27 with TRBJ2-1, with D unresolved. Trimming left V 0 bases short and J 6 bases short, with 12 bases between. The CDR3 has 15 amino acids. Per the germline V gene, CDR1 is MNHEY and CDR2 is SMNVEV (reference sequence). CDR3 DNA sequence: TGTGCCAGCAGTTTATCTGGGCAAAGACGCAATGAGCAGTTCTTC. It encodes CASSLSGQRRNEQFF.

As to this clonotype: This clone may be a read error of a much larger clone one base away. The V call is TRBV10-3, the J call TRBJ2-1; D gene ambiguous. Germline CDR1 reads ENHRY; CDR2 reads SYGVKD. The CDR3 runs to 14 residues. The CDR3 sequence is CAISERSSGDEHFF. DNA for the CDR3: TGTGCCATCAGTGAGCGGTCCTCCGGCGATGAGCATTTCTTC.

As DNA, the CDR3 is TGTGCCAGCAGTTACTCGGACAGGGAACAGGGGCAGTACTTC. Translated: CASSYSDREQGQYF. This sequence joins TRBV6-5 and TRBJ2-7; 8 nucleotides match TRBD1. V lost 0 bases, J lost 9 bases, and 7 bases stayed unmatched. The CDR3 runs to 14 residues. Germline V gene data show CDR1 as MNHEY and CDR2 as SVGAGI.

The gene calls are TRBV7-9 and TRBJ2-7; 9 bases agree with TRBD1. Germline lookup yields CDR1 SEHNR and CDR2 FQNEAQ (reference sequence). The CDR3 covers 14 residues. The V gene end was trimmed by 3 bases and the J gene end by 5 bases; junction bases not matched to a gene: 5. This CDR3 is CASSFSTGGDEQYF. The CDR3, as DNA: TGTGCCAGCAGCTTTTCGACAGGGGGGGACGAGCAGTACTTC. Based on the CDR3 plus reference TRBV7-9 and TRBJ2-7, the full variable domain is DTGVSQNPRHKITKRGQNVTFRCDPISEHNRLYWYRQTLGQGPEFLTYFQNEAQLEKSRLLSDRFSAERPKGSFSTLEIQRTEQGDSAMYLCASSFSTGGDEQYFGPGTRLTVT.

The chain links TRBV20-1 to TRBJ2-5; TRBD1 is a possible D gene (5 bases). V lost 0 bases and J lost 5, with 19 bases in between. The CDR3 loop spans 16 amino acids. Germline CDR1 and CDR2: DFQATT and SNEGSKA (reference sequence). The CDR3 sequence is CSARDLGLANRETQYF. Here the CDR3 DNA reads TGCAGTGCTAGAGATTTGGGTTTGGCCAACAGGGAGACCCAGTACTTC.

CDR3 protein: CASSPLTSRGGNEQFF. DNA of the CDR3: TGTGCCAGCAGCCCGCTGACTAGCCGTGGTGGGAATGAGCAGTTCTTC. V gene TRBV12-3 or TRBV12-4 combines with J gene TRBJ2-1; 7 bases are shared with TRBD2. Losses at the gene ends were 6 bases for V and 7 bases for J; bases not matched to a gene: 15. This CDR3 contains 16 residues.

This clonotype was counted only a few times. The genes are TRBV11-2 and TRBJ2-1; D is uncertain. The germline gives CDR1 SGHAT, CDR2 FQNNGV. Trimming cost V 3 bases and J 6 bases, with 9 bases left between them. This CDR3 contains 13 residues. CDR3 sequence: CASSFFGPNEQFF. CDR3 nucleotides: TGTGCCAGCAGCTTCTTCGGGCCCAATGAGCAGTTCTTC.

The gene calls are TRBV10-3 and TRBJ2-2; the D gene is possibly TRBD1 (6 bases). This CDR3 has 13 residues. Trimming pared 8 bases from V and 7 bases from J, leaving 14 bases between. Germline lookup yields CDR1 ENHRY and CDR2 SYGVKD. CDR3 loop: CAIGQGMYGELFF. In DNA form, the CDR3 reads TGTGCCATCGGGCAGGGGATGTACGGGGAGCTGTTTTTT.

The table lists this clonotype with many counts. The V call is TRBV10-3, the J call TRBJ2-3; possibly TRBD1 for D (6 bases). The ends were cut back, 0 bases at V and 2 bases at J, with 9 bases in the middle. Germline V gene lookup returns CDR1 ENHRY and CDR2 SYGVKD. The CDR3 has 15 residues. In nucleotides, the CDR3 is TGTGCCATCAGTGAGTCAAAGGGACACACAGATACGCAGTATTTT. Translation: CAISESKGHTDTQYF.

This clonotype was recorded a few times. The J gene is TRBJ2-3, the V gene TRBV4-1; D uncertain. Germline assignment: CDR1 MGHRA and CDR2 YSYEKL. The CDR3 is 13 amino acids. Trimming left V 3 bases short and J 6 bases short, with 10 bases between. CDR3 residues: CASSQLPGDTQYF. CDR3 coding DNA: TGCGCCAGCAGCCAGCTTCCGGGCGATACGCAGTATTTT.

The chain has TRBV20-1 and TRBJ2-3; D unclear. The J call may be incorrect, as the DNA end agrees better with TRBJ1-5. In germline, CDR1 is DFQATT, CDR2 SNEGSKA (reference sequence). The CDR3 has 15 amino acids. The CDR3 loop is CSARLAEIFTDTQHF. In DNA form, the CDR3 reads TGCAGTGCTAGGCTAGCGGAGATATTCACAGATACGCAGCATTTT.

This clonotype was counted only a few times. This chain links TRBV7-2 with TRBJ2-3; 7 nucleotides align to TRBD2. V gave up 6 bases and J gave up 4 bases; unmatched junction bases: 7. Germline V gives CDR1 SGHTA, CDR2 FQGNSA. The CDR3 contains 14 residues. Here the CDR3 DNA reads TGTGCCAGCAGGTTGAGCGGGGCAGCAGATACGCAGTATTTT. It encodes CASRLSGAADTQYF.

This clonotype occurred a few times. The chain carries TRBV9 and TRBJ2-2; TRBD1 matches at 7 bases. V was clipped by 4 bases and J by 4 bases; unmatched bases: 4. Germline V gene sequence: CDR1 SGDLS, CDR2 YYNGEE. CDR3 length: 14 amino acids. In DNA, the CDR3 is TGTGCCAGCAGCCCATGGGACAGCACCGGGGAGCTGTTTTTT. Its protein is CASSPWDSTGELFF. Using reference TRBV9 and TRBJ2-2 for the parts outside the CDR3, the full variable domain is DSGVTQTPKHLITATGQRVTLRCSPRSGDLSVYWYQQSLDQGLQFLIQYYNGEERAKGNILERFSAQQFPDLHSELNLSSLELGDSALYFCASSPWDSTGELFFGEGSRLTVL.